Listed here are 20 T cell receptor beta chains from one sample, sequenced in a study of blood T cell repertoires in COVID-19. Profiling relied on immunoSEQ multiplex PCR, and the TCRdb table lists in-frame clones only, not all of them. The sample records tens of thousands of clones, roughly 91% being singletons. The sequenced sample consisted of PBMCs or T cells enriched from blood (not recorded which). The receptor set was obtained from a woman aged 40-49 years who had recovered from COVID-19.

V gene TRBV27 combines with J gene TRBJ2-7, with D tentatively TRBD1 (5 bases). Trimming pared 2 bases from V and 0 bases from J, leaving 11 bases between. The CDR3 is 15 amino acids. Germline V gives CDR1 MNHEY, CDR2 SMNVEV (reference sequence). CDR3 in amino acids: CASSLKGFSSYEQYF. The CDR3 bases are TGTGCCAGCAGTTTAAAGGGGTTCAGCTCCTACGAGCAGTACTTC.

This rearrangement joins TRBV10-3 to TRBJ2-4, with D uncertain. V gave up 6 bases and J gave up 0 bases, with 15 bases separating them. This CDR3 has 16 residues. Germline V gene lookup returns CDR1 ENHRY and CDR2 SYGVKD. CDR3 in amino acids: CAISPTPTIAKNIQYF. The CDR3 nucleotides are TGTGCCATCAGCCCCACCCCAACTATAGCCAAAAACATTCAGTACTTC.

The chain uses TRBV3-1 (or the pseudogene TRBV3-2) and TRBJ2-1; possible D gene TRBD2, 7 bases. Trimming removed 1 base from V and 3 bases from J, with 13 bases in between. There are 16 residues in the CDR3. Germline CDR1 reads LGHDT; CDR2 reads YNNKEL (reference sequence). This CDR3 is CASSQVRGGDYNEQFF. The CDR3 region has the DNA TGTGCCAGCAGCCAAGTTAGGGGGGGGGACTACAATGAGCAGTTCTTC.

This rearrangement joins TRBV25-1 to TRBJ1-2; 9 nucleotides line up with TRBD1. V lost 3 bases to trimming and J lost 8 bases; unmatched junction nucleotides: 7. The germline gives CDR1 MGHDK, CDR2 SYGVNS. The CDR3 is 14 residues long. The CDR3 DNA is TGTGCCAGCAGTGATACAGGGGGCGTATACGGCTACACCTTC. The encoded protein is CASSDTGGVYGYTF.

This sequence joins TRBV7-9 and TRBJ1-2, with unresolved D. Trimming took off 1 base at V and 0 bases at J, with 9 bases between the two ends. The CDR3 is 15 residues long. Germline loops: CDR1 SEHNR, CDR2 FQNEAQ (reference sequence). CDR3 sequence reads: CASSLGAGTNYGYTF. CDR3 DNA: TGTGCCAGCAGCTTAGGGGCAGGTACTAACTATGGCTACACCTTC.

V usage is TRBV4-1 and J usage is TRBJ2-1; tentatively, D is TRBD1 (5 bases). V lost 1 base to trimming and J lost 2 bases, with 15 bases between them. Germline-derived CDR1 and CDR2 are MGHRA and YSYEKL. The CDR3 is 17 amino acids. The CDR3 DNA follows: TGCGCCAGCAGCCAAGTCAAAGCCTACAGGACCTACAATGAGCAGTTCTTC. This gives the protein CASSQVKAYRTYNEQFF.

The chain couples TRBV10-3 to TRBJ2-7; the match to TRBD1 covers 11 bases. CDR1 is ENHRY, CDR2 SYGVKD, per germline. The CDR3 loop spans 17 amino acids. V lost 3 bases, J lost 1 base, and 8 bases stayed unmatched. CDR3 nucleotides: TGTGCCATCAGTGATTGGCGGGGACAGGGGGTTTCCTACGAGCAGTACTTC. Residues: CAISDWRGQGVSYEQYF.

The chain has TRBV4-1 and TRBJ1-6, with TRBD1 identical over 9 bases. CDR1 MGHRA and CDR2 YSYEKL come from the germline V gene. The ends lost 3 bases at V and 8 bases at J; junction bases unmatched: 17. The CDR3 extends over 19 amino acids. The CDR3 coding sequence is TGCGCCAGCAGCCAGACTCCGGGACAGGGAGGGTTTAGAGATTCACCCCTCCACTTT. Translated, it gives CASSQTPGQGGFRDSPLHF.

For this clone: At one of its ends the junction is not consistent with the germline gene, which may arise from a read error. The chain has TRBV25-1 and TRBJ1-1, with D perhaps matching TRBD1 (5 bases). This CDR3 comprises 12 residues. From germline, CDR1 is MGHDK and CDR2 SYGVNS. The CDR3 loop is CARREQNTEAFF. The CDR3 nucleotides are TGTGCCCGCAGGGAACAGAACACTGAAGCTTTCTTT.

The chain has TRBV5-6 and TRBJ2-4; 7 positions match TRBD1. The CDR3 is 13 residues long. V shed 4 bases, J shed 6 bases, and the junction held 4 bases outside the gene matches. CDR1 is SGHDT and CDR2 is YYEEEE in the germline V gene. This CDR3 is CASSPGQANIQYF. The CDR3 DNA reads TGTGCCAGCAGCCCAGGACAGGCAAACATTCAGTACTTC.

The chain is built from TRBV11-3 and TRBJ1-4; a weak D match, TRBD1 (5 bases). The CDR3 extends over 13 amino acids. V shed 4 bases and J shed 7 bases, with 10 bases lying between them. Looked up from germline, CDR1 is SGHNT and CDR2 is YENEEA. Here the CDR3 DNA reads TGTGCCAGCAGCTCTCAGGGATCTGAAAAACTGTTTTTT. This gives the protein CASSSQGSEKLFF.

The chain has TRBV4-2 and TRBJ2-1; 8 bases fit TRBD2. The V gene end was trimmed by 0 bases and the J gene end by 10 bases; junction bases not matched to a gene: 11. Germline assignment: CDR1 LGHNA and CDR2 YNFKEQ. CDR3 length equals 16 residues. CDR3 nucleotide sequence: TGTGCCAGCAGCCAAGATTTAAGCGGGGGCCCCAGGGAGCAGTTCTTC. This translates into CASSQDLSGGPREQFF.

V and J are TRBV11-2 and TRBJ2-7; 12 bases line up with TRBD2. Trimming at V came to 3 bases and at J to 0 bases, leaving 3 bases not matched to a gene. CDR1 SGHAT and CDR2 FQNNGV come from the germline V gene. The CDR3 extends over 16 amino acids. CDR3 sequence reads: CASSFRLAGASYEQYF. The CDR3 DNA sequence: TGTGCCAGCAGCTTCAGACTAGCGGGGGCCTCCTACGAGCAGTACTTC. The full variable domain, with the rest looked up from reference TRBV11-2 and TRBJ2-7, is EAGVAQSPRYKIIEKRQSVAFWCNPISGHATLYWYQQILGQGPKLLIQFQNNGVVDDSQLPKDRFSAERLKGVDSTLKIQPAKLEDSAVYLCASSFRLAGASYEQYFGPGTRLTVT.

The J gene is TRBJ2-5, the V gene TRBV6-6; maybe TRBD2 (6 bases). Germline CDR1 and CDR2: MNHNY and SVGAGI (reference sequence). The CDR3 loop spans 15 amino acids. V was shortened by 0 bases and J by 5 bases, with 13 bases between the two germline ends. This chain's CDR3 is CASSYSPSAGETQYF. The CDR3 DNA reads TGTGCCAGCAGTTACTCGCCGTCAGCGGGTGAGACCCAGTACTTC.

V is TRBV12-3 or TRBV12-4 and J is TRBJ1-6; D gene uncertain. The CDR3 covers 11 residues. Trimming removed 4 bases from V and 13 bases from J, with 8 bases in between. CDR3 in DNA: TGTGCCAGCAGTTCGGGTGGGCCCCTCCACTTT. As protein: CASSSGGPLHF.

This clone occurred once. V gene TRBV10-3 combines with J gene TRBJ1-2; 8 nucleotides line up with TRBD1. The V gene's germline CDR1 is ENHRY and CDR2 SYGVKD. V lost 4 bases and J lost 4; bases outside the gene matches: 8. CDR3 length equals 15 residues. CDR3 loop: CAISADRGAFYGYTF. The CDR3, as DNA: TGTGCCATCAGTGCAGACAGGGGTGCATTCTATGGCTACACCTTC.

The V call is TRBV28, the J call TRBJ1-3, with TRBD1 matching 8 bases. Germline CDR1 reads MDHEN; CDR2 reads SYDVKM. V lost 6 bases to trimming and J lost 3 bases; unmatched junction nucleotides: 7. The CDR3 totals 15 residues. CDR3 in DNA: TGTGCCAGCAGCCTCCAGGGGGCAGGTGGAAACACCATATATTTT. Translating gives CASSLQGAGGNTIYF.

This chain uses TRBV6-2 or TRBV6-3 with TRBJ2-1; D remains unclear. This CDR3 comprises 13 residues. Germline lookup yields CDR1 MNHEY and CDR2 SVGEGT. V lost 2 bases and J 10 bases, leaving 12 bases between the germline ends. Written as DNA, the CDR3 is TGTGCCAGCAGTTACCTCCGGGTAGACGAGCAGTTCTTC. It yields the protein CASSYLRVDEQFF.

This CDR3 reads CASSDSAQGANGYTF. DNA of the CDR3: TGTGCCAGCAGTGACTCCGCTCAGGGGGCTAACGGCTACACCTTC. The chain uses TRBV6-4 and TRBJ1-2; 8 bases fit TRBD1. The CDR3 contains 15 residues. V lost 0 bases and J lost 8; bases outside the gene matches: 8. Germline CDR1 reads MRHNA; CDR2 reads SNTAGT.

The chain uses TRBV9 and TRBJ1-2, with 7 positions matching TRBD1. This CDR3 has 14 residues. The V gene's germline CDR1 is SGDLS and CDR2 YYNGEE. V dropped 4 bases and J dropped 0; count of bases not matched to a gene: 3. The CDR3 region is CASSPGQPNYGYTF. CDR3 bases: TGTGCCAGCAGCCCGGGACAGCCTAACTATGGCTACACCTTC. The full variable domain, with the rest looked up from reference TRBV9 and TRBJ1-2, is DSGVTQTPKHLITATGQRVTLRCSPRSGDLSVYWYQQSLDQGLQFLIQYYNGEERAKGNILERFSAQQFPDLHSELNLSSLELGDSALYFCASSPGQPNYGYTFGSGTRLTVV.